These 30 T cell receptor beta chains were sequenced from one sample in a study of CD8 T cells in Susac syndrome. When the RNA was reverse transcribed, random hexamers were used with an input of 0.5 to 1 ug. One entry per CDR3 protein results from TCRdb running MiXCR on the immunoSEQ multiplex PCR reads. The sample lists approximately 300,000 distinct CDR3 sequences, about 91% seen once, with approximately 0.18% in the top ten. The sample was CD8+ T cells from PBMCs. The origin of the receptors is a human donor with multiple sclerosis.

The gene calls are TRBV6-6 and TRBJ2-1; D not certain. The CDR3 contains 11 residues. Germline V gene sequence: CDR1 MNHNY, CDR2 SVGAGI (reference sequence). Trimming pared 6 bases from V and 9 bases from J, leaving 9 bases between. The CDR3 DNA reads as TGTGCCAGCAGCCCGGCCGGTGAGCAGTTCTTC. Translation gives CASSPAGEQFF.

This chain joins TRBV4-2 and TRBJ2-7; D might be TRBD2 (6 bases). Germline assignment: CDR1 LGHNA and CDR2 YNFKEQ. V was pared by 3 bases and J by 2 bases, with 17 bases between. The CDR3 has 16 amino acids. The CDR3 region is CASSQGTGTETYEQYF. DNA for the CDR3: TGTGCCAGCAGCCAGGGCACCGGGACTGAGACCTACGAGCAGTACTTC.

The CDR3 here is CASSLDPGLGYEQYF. The CDR3 DNA reads as TGTGCCAGCAGCTTAGATCCGGGGTTGGGGTACGAGCAGTACTTC. The chain carries TRBV11-2 and TRBJ2-7; weak D call: TRBD2 (5 bases). Germline values: CDR1 SGHAT, CDR2 FQNNGV. The germline V and J ends were trimmed by 0 bases and 4 bases, with 13 bases remaining between them. CDR3 length equals 15 residues.

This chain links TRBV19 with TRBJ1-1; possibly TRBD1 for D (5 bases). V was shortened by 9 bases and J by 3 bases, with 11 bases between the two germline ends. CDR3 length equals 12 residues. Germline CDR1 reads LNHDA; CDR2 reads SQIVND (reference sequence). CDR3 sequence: CASRDGYTEAFF. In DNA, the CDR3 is TGTGCCAGCAGGGACGGTTACACTGAAGCTTTCTTT.

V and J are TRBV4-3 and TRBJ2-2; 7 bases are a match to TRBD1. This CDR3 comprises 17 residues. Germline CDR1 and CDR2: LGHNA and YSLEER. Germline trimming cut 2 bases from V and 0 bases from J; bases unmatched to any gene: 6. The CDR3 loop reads CASSQTRGTANTGELFF. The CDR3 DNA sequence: TGCGCCAGCAGCCAAACCCGAGGGACAGCGAACACCGGGGAGCTGTTTTTT.

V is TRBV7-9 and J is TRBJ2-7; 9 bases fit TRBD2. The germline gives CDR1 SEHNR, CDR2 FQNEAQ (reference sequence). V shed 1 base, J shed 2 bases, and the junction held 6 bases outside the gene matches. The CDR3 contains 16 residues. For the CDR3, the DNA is TGTGCCAGCAGCTTAGTAGCTAGCGGGATCACCTACGAGCAGTACTTC. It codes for CASSLVASGITYEQYF.

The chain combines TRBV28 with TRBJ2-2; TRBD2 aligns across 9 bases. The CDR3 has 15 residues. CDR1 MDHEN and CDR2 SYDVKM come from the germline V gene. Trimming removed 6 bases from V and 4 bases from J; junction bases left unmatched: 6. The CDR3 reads CASSGAGGVTGELFF. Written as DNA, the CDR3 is TGTGCCAGCAGCGGAGCGGGAGGAGTCACCGGGGAGCTGTTTTTT. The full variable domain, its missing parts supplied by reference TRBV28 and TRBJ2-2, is DVKVTQSSRYLVKRTGEKVFLECVQDMDHENMFWYRQDPGLGLRLIYFSYDVKMKEKGDIPEGYSVSREKKERFSLILESASTNQTSMYLCASSGAGGVTGELFFGEGSRLTVL.

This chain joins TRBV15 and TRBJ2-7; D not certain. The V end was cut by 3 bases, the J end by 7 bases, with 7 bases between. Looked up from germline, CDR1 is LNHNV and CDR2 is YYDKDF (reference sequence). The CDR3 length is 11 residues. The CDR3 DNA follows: TGTGCCACCAGCAGCCCTCGTGAGCAGTACTTC. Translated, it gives CATSSPREQYF. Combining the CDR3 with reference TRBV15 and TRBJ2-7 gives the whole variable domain DAMVIQNPRYQVTQFGKPVTLSCSQTLNHNVMYWYQQKSSQAPKLLFHYYDKDFNNEADTPDNFQSRRPNTSFCFLDIRSPGLGDTAMYLCATSSPREQYFGPGTRLTVT.

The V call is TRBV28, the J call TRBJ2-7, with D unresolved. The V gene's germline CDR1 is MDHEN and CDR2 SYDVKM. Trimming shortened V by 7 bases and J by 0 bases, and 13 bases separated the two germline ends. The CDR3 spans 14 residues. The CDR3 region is CASKRTPSSYEQYF. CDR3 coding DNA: TGTGCCAGCAAGAGAACTCCGAGCTCCTACGAGCAGTACTTC.

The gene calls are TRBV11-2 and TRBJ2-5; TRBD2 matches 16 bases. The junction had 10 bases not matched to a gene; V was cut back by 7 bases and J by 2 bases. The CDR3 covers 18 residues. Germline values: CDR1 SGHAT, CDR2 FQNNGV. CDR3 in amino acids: CASTPGLAGGRYQETQYF. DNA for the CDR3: TGTGCCAGCACCCCGGGACTAGCGGGGGGGCGGTATCAAGAGACCCAGTACTTC.

The DNA for the CDR3 is TGTGCCAGCAGCCTTTCGGACAGGGTGGGGACTGAAGCTTTCTTT. This encodes CASSLSDRVGTEAFF. The J gene is TRBJ1-1, the V gene TRBV11-2; 8 positions match TRBD1. This CDR3 comprises 15 residues. V lost 5 bases and J lost 5; bases outside the gene matches: 10. Germline-derived CDR1 and CDR2 are SGHAT and FQNNGV.

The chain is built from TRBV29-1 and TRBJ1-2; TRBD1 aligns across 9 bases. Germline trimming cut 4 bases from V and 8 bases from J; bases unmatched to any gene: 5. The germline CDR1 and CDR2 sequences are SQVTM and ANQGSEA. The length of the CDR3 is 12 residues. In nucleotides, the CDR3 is TGCAGCGTTGGGACAGGGGAATACGGCTACACCTTC. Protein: CSVGTGEYGYTF.

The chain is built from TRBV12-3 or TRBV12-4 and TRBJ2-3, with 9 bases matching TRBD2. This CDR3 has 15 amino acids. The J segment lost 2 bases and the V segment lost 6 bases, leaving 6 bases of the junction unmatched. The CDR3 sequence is CASRATSGYTDTQYF. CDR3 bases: TGTGCCAGCAGGGCTACTAGCGGGTACACAGATACGCAGTATTTT.

CDR3 in amino acids: CSANVLAGGIYEQYF. CDR3 nucleotide sequence: TGCAGTGCTAACGTCCTAGCGGGGGGTATCTACGAGCAGTACTTC. This chain connects TRBV20-1 to TRBJ2-7; 11 positions agree with TRBD2. The ends lost 4 bases at V and 3 bases at J; junction bases unmatched: 8. Germline V gene lookup returns CDR1 DFQATT and CDR2 SNEGSKA (reference sequence). The CDR3 contains 15 residues.

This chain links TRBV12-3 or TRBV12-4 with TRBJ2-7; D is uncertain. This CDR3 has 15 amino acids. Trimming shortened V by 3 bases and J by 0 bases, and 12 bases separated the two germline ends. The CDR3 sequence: CASSLERARSYEQYF. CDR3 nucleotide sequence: TGTGCCAGCAGTTTGGAACGGGCCCGCTCCTACGAGCAGTACTTC.

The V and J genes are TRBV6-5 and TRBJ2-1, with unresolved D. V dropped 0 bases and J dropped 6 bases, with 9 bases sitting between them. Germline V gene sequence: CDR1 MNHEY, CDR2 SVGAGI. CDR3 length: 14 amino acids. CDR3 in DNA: TGTGCCAGCAGTTACTCGAACTTGGGCAATGAGCAGTTCTTC. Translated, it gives CASSYSNLGNEQFF.

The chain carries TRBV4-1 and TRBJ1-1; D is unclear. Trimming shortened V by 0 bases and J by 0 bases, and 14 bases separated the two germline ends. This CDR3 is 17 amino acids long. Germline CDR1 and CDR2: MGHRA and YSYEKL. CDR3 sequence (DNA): TGCGCCAGCAGCCAAGATCGGGTGGGGATAATGAACACTGAAGCTTTCTTT. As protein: CASSQDRVGIMNTEAFF.

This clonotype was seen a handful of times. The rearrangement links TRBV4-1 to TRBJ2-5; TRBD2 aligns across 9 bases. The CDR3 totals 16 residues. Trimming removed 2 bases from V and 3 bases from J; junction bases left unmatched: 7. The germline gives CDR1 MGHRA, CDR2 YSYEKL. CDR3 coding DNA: TGCGCCAGCAGCCAACCGAGCGGGGGGCCCGAAGAGACCCAGTACTTC. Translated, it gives CASSQPSGGPEETQYF.

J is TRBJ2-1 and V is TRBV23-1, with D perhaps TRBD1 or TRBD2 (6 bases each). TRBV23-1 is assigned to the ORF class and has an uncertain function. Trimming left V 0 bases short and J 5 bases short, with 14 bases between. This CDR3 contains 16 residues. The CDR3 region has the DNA TGCGCCAGCAGTCAATCAGGGGGGCTAAGCAACAATGAGCAGTTCTTC. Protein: CASSQSGGLSNNEQFF.

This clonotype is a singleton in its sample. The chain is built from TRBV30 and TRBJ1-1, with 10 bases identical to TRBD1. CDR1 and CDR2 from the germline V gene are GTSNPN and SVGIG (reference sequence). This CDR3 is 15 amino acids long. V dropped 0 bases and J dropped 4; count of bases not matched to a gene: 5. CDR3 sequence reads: CAWSVLTGGFTEAFF. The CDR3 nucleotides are TGTGCCTGGAGTGTACTGACAGGGGGCTTCACTGAAGCTTTCTTT.

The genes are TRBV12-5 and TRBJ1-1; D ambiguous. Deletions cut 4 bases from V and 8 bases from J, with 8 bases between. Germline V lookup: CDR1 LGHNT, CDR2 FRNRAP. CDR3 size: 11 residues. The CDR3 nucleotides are TGTGCTAGTGGTTCGCTAGGGGAAGCTTTCTTT. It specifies CASGSLGEAFF.

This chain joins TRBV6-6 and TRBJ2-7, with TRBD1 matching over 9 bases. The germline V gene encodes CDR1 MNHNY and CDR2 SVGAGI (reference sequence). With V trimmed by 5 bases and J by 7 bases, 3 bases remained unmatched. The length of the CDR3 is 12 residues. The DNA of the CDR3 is TGTGCCAGCAGTGGACAGGGGTGGGAGCAGTACTTC. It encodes CASSGQGWEQYF.

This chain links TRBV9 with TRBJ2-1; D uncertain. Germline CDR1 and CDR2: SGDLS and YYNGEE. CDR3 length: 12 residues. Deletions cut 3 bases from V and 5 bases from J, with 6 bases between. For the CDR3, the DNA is TGTGCCAGCAGCGCCGGTCACAATGAGCAGTTCTTC. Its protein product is CASSAGHNEQFF.

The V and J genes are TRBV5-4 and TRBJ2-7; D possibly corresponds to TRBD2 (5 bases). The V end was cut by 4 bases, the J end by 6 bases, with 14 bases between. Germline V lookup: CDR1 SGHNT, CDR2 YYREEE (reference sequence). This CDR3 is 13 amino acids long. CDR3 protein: CASSLEEYGEQYF. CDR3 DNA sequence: TGTGCCAGCAGCCTGGAGGAGTACGGCGAGCAGTACTTC. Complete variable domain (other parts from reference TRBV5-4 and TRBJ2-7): ETGVTQSPTHLIKTRGQQVTLRCSSQSGHNTVSWYQQALGQGPQFIFQYYREEENGRGNFPPRFSGLQFPNYSSELNVNALELDDSALYLCASSLEEYGEQYFGPGTRLTVT.

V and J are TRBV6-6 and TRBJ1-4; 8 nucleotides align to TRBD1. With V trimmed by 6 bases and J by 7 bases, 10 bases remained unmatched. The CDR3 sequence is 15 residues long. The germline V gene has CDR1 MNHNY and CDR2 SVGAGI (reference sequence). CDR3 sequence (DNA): TGTGCCAGCAGCACAGGACAGGGAGGGAGTGAAAAACTGTTTTTT. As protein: CASSTGQGGSEKLFF.

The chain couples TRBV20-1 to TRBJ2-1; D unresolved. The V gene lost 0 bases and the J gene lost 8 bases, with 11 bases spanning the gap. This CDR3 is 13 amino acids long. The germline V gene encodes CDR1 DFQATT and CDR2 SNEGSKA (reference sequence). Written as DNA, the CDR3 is TGCAGTGCTAGAGATGTCTCCGGCGATGAGCAGTTCTTC. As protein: CSARDVSGDEQFF.

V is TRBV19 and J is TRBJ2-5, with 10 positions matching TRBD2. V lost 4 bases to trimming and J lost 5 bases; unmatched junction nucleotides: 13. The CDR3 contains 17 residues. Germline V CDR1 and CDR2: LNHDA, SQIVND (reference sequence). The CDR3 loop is CASSTLLTSGVTETQYF. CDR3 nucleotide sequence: TGTGCCAGTAGTACTCTCCTCACTAGCGGGGTCACCGAGACCCAGTACTTC.

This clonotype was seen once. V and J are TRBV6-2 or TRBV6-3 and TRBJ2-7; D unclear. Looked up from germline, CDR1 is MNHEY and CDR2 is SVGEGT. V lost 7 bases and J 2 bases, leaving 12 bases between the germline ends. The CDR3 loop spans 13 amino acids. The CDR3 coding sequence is TGTGCCAGCATGCTCTGGGAAACCTACGAGCAGTACTTC. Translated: CASMLWETYEQYF.

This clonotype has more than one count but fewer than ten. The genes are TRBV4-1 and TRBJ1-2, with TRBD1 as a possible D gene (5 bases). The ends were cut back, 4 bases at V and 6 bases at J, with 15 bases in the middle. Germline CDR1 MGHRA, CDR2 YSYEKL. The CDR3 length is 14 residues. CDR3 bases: TGCGCCAGCAGCCTCCAGGACACGGGGGATGGCTACACCTTC. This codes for CASSLQDTGDGYTF.

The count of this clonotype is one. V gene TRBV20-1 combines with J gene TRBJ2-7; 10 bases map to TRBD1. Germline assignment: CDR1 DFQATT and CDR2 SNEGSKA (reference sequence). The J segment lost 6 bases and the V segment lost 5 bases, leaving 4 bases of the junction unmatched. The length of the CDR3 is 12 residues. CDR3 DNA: TGCAGTGCTGGGACAGGGGATCTCGAGCAGTACTTC. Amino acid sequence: CSAGTGDLEQYF.